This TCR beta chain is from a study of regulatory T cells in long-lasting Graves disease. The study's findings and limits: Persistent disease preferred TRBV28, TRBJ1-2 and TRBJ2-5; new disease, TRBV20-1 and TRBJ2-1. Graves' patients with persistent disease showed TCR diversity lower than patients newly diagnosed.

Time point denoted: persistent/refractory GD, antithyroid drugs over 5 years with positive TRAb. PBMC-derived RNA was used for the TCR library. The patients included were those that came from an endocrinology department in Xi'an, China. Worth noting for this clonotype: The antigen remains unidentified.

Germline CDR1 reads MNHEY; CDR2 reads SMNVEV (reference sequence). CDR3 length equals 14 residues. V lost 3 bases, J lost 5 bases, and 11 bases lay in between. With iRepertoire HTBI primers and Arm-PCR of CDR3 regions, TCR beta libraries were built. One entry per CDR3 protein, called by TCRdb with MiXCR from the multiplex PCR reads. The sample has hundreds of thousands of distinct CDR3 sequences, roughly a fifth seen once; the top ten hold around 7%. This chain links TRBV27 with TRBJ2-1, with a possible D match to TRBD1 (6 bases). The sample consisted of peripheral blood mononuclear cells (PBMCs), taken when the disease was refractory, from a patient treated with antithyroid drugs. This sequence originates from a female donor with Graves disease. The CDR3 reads CASSFPGQNNEQFF. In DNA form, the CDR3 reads TGTGCCAGCAGTTTCCCCGGACAGAACAATGAGCAGTTCTTC.